This T cell receptor (beta chain) was obtained from a study of shared clonotypes between healthy human individuals. Data came from immunoSEQ multiplex PCR; TCRdb stores just in-frame clones and leaves some out. The sample lists almost 700,000 clones, 92% seen once, with approximately 22% in the top ten. The CDR3 has 14 amino acids. Germline V gene data show CDR1 as MNHEY and CDR2 as SMNVEV (reference sequence). V lost 6 bases and J 0 bases, leaving 9 bases between the germline ends. Naive CD8 cells, CD45RO-negative and positively selected for CCR7, excluded terminally differentiated effector memory CD45RA+ cells.

The chain is built from TRBV27 and TRBJ1-5, with D hard to call. The receptor was isolated from a man between 25 and 39 years old in good health. Sequencing input: naive CD8+ T cells sorted from blood. The CDR3 here is CASSYTASNQPQHF. CDR3 sequence (DNA): TGTGCCAGCAGCTACACCGCTAGCAATCAGCCCCAGCATTTT.